These T cell receptor beta chains were read from a single sample in a study of blood T cell repertoires in COVID-19. Sequencing was performed with immunoSEQ multiplex PCR; in TCRdb, only in-frame clones are kept and a portion is missing. The table lists 350,000 or so clones, roughly 84% of them singletons. The sequenced sample was PBMCs or T cells enriched from blood (not recorded which). These receptors all stem from a woman in her 30s who had recovered from COVID-19. CDR3s include the opening cysteine and the closing phenylalanine or tryptophan. The D gene is left open where the match is weak. Rows may omit the clone size; those that give it use once, few, many or a size class.

V gene	clone size	J gene	D gene	CDR3 DNA	CDR3 protein
TRBV5-1	NA	TRBJ1-5	TRBD1	TGCGCCAGCAGCCCCGGACAGGGGACGAATCAGCCCCAGCATTTT	CASSPGQGTNQPQHF
TRBV27	NA	TRBJ2-5	NA	TGTGCCAGCAGTTTTGCGGGTATCCGGGAGACCCAGTACTTC	CASSFAGIRETQYF
TRBV28	NA	TRBJ1-2	NA	TGTGCCAGCAGTGGCCCTGGTGGCTACACCTTC	CASSGPGGYTF
TRBV7-9	NA	TRBJ2-1	TRBD2	TGTGCCAGCAGCTCCCCTGGATTAGCGGGCAATGAGCAGTTCTTC	CASSSPGLAGNEQFF
TRBV7-2	NA	TRBJ1-2	TRBD1	TGTGCCAGCAGCTTGGGAACAGGGGTCGGTGGCTACACCTTC	CASSLGTGVGGYTF
TRBV24-1	NA	TRBJ1-2	TRBD1	TGTGCCACCAGTGATCTTTTGGGACAGAGGACAGGTCGAGCCTTCTTGGGGGGCTACACCTTC	CATSDLLGQRTGRAFLGGYTF
TRBV19	NA	TRBJ2-1	TRBD2	TGTGCCAGTAGTATGCGACTAGCGGGGTCCTACAATGAGCAGTTCTTC	CASSMRLAGSYNEQFF
TRBV5-3	NA	TRBJ2-5	TRBD2	TGTGCCAGATTGTTTTGGCTAGCGGGGGAAGAGACCCAGTACTTC	CARLFWLAGEETQYF
TRBV7-2	NA	TRBJ2-7	NA	TGTGCCAGCAGCTCCGCGGGGAGGCGCGAGCAGTACTTC	CASSSAGRREQYF
TRBV7-2	NA	TRBJ1-5	NA	TGTGCCAGCAGCTTACACCGGGGGGGTCAGCCCCAGCATTTT	CASSLHRGGQPQHF
TRBV12-3/TRBV12-4	NA	TRBJ1-1	TRBD1	TGTGCCAGCGGGGGACAGGGGAACACTGAAGCTTTCTTT	CASGGQGNTEAFF
TRBV3-1/TRBV3-2	NA	TRBJ2-2	NA	TGTGCCAGCAGCCAAGGGCCTAACACCGGGGAGCTGTTTTTT	CASSQGPNTGELFF
TRBV19	NA	TRBJ2-2	TRBD2	TGTGCCAGTAGTACACTAGCGGGGGGAACTACCGGGGAGCTGTTTTTT	CASSTLAGGTTGELFF
TRBV6-5	NA	TRBJ1-5	NA	TGTGCCAGCAGCCCAGTTGTTTATCAGCCCCAGCATTTT	CASSPVVYQPQHF
TRBV27	NA	TRBJ1-5	NA	TGTGCCAGCAGCCGTGTCCGTAGCAATCAGCCCCAGCATTTT	CASSRVRSNQPQHF
TRBV7-2	NA	TRBJ2-7	TRBD1	TGTGCCAGCAGCTCCTCAACGGGACAGAACTACGAGCAGTACTTC	CASSSSTGQNYEQYF
TRBV29-1	few	TRBJ2-1	NA	TGCAGCGTTGGACAGGTTCACGAGCAGTTCTTC	CSVGQVHEQFF
TRBV21-1	NA	TRBJ2-7	NA	TGTGCCAGCAGCAAAATCCGGGACATTTACCCACAAGGCTCCTACGAGCAGTACTTC	CASSKIRDIYPQGSYEQYF
TRBV7-2	few	TRBJ2-3	TRBD2	TGTGCCAGCAGCCGGGAGGGGACTAGCGGGTTTACGCAGTATTTT	CASSREGTSGFTQYF
TRBV7-9	NA	TRBJ1-2	NA	TGTGCCAGCAGCACTCCGGACAGAAACACTAACTATGGCTACACCTTC	CASSTPDRNTNYGYTF
TRBV10-2	NA	TRBJ2-1	TRBD2	TGCGCCAGCAGAGCGGGGGGGCCGTATGAGCAGTTCTTC	CASRAGGPYEQFF
TRBV7-8	NA	TRBJ1-4	NA	TGTGCCAGCAGCTTGGGTGGGGGCATTGATGAAAAACTGTTTTTT	CASSLGGGIDEKLFF
TRBV30	NA	TRBJ1-6	NA	TGTGCCTGGAACCTAGACAGCGATAATTCACCCCTCCACTTT	CAWNLDSDNSPLHF
TRBV5-1	NA	TRBJ1-3	NA	TGCGCCAGCAGCTTGCTCGGGACTGCCTCTGGAAACACCATATATTTT	CASSLLGTASGNTIYF
TRBV10-1	NA	TRBJ1-6	NA	TGCGCCAGCAGTGAGTCCAGGGATAATTCACCCCTCCACTTT	CASSESRDNSPLHF
TRBV6-5	NA	TRBJ1-6	NA	TGTGCCAGCAGTTACTCGAAAGGAGGTAATTCACCCCTCCACTTT	CASSYSKGGNSPLHF
TRBV3-1/TRBV3-2	NA	TRBJ1-2	NA	TGTGCCAGCAGCCAAGGGGTGGAGGGCTCTGGCTACACCTTC	CASSQGVEGSGYTF
TRBV6-5	NA	TRBJ2-7	TRBD1	TGTGCCAGCAGTTACGGCGGGACAGGGGGCTACGAGCAGTACTTC	CASSYGGTGGYEQYF
TRBV6-5	NA	TRBJ1-4	NA	TGTGCCAGCAACAGACAGGAAGGTGAAAAACTGTTTTTT	CASNRQEGEKLFF
TRBV27	NA	TRBJ1-6	NA	TGTGCCCAGCAAGACGGATCGGCAGGGATTTCACCCCTCCACTTT	CAQQDGSAGISPLHF
TRBV29-1	NA	TRBJ1-1	NA	TGCAGCGTTGAGGGGGGGGGAAGGACTGAAGCTTTCTTT	CSVEGGGRTEAFF
TRBV30	NA	TRBJ1-6	TRBD1	TGTGCCTGGAGTATACGACAGGGGGAAGCACCCCTCCACTTT	CAWSIRQGEAPLHF
TRBV4-2	NA	TRBJ2-6	NA	TGTGCCAGCAGCCAAGACTACAGGGGGGGCTCTGGGGCCAACGTCCTGACTTTC	CASSQDYRGGSGANVLTF
TRBV3-1/TRBV3-2	NA	TRBJ2-2	NA	TGTGCCAGCAGCCAACTCATGGGGGGGCCCGGGGAGCTGTTTTTT	CASSQLMGGPGELFF
TRBV30	NA	TRBJ1-4	NA	TGTGCCTGGAGTCCCAGGGTGTGGGAAAAACTGTTTTTT	CAWSPRVWEKLFF
TRBV5-4	NA	TRBJ2-7	TRBD2	TGTGCCAGCAGCTTGGCCGGGAGGACTAGCGGGGCCTACGAGCAGTACTTC	CASSLAGRTSGAYEQYF
TRBV7-2	few	TRBJ1-1	TRBD1	TGTGCCAGCAGCCTAACAGGGGGCGGCACTGAAGCTTTCTTT	CASSLTGGGTEAFF
TRBV5-1	NA	TRBJ1-2	TRBD1	TGCGCCAGCAGCTTGGGACAGGGAAACTATGGCTACACCTTC	CASSLGQGNYGYTF
TRBV10-1	NA	TRBJ2-3	TRBD2	TGCGCCAGCAGTGACACTAGCGGGCTCACAGATACGCAGTATTTT	CASSDTSGLTDTQYF
TRBV2	NA	TRBJ1-2	TRBD1	TGTGCCAGCAGGCCGGGACAGGGACATCTGGGCACCTTC	CASRPGQGHLGTF
TRBV6-1	few	TRBJ2-7	TRBD2	TGTGCCAGCAGTGAAGTAGCGGGGAGCTCCTACGAGCAGTACTTC	CASSEVAGSSYEQYF
TRBV9	NA	TRBJ1-1	NA	TGTGCCAGCAGCGTAGCAGACTCCATGAGGACTGAAGCTTTCTTT	CASSVADSMRTEAFF
TRBV3-1/TRBV3-2	NA	TRBJ2-7	NA	TGTGCCAGCAGCCAAGATTTCGGCGAGCAGTACTTC	CASSQDFGEQYF
TRBV2	NA	TRBJ1-1	NA	TGTGCCAGCAAGCGGCAGTTGAACACTGAAGCTTTCTTT	CASKRQLNTEAFF
TRBV27	NA	TRBJ1-2	TRBD1	TGTGCCAGCAGTTTACCAACGGACAGGCCCAAGTATGGCTACACCTTC	CASSLPTDRPKYGYTF
TRBV7-9	NA	TRBJ2-7	NA	TGTGCCAGCAGCTGGGGGGAACCCAGCTCCTACGAGCAGTACTTC	CASSWGEPSSYEQYF
TRBV28	NA	TRBJ2-7	TRBD2	TGTGCCAGCAGCCCAATACGGGGACTAAACGAGCAGTACTTC	CASSPIRGLNEQYF
TRBV28	NA	TRBJ1-2	TRBD1	TGTGCCAGCACCGGACAGGGGGCCTATGGCTACACCTTC	CASTGQGAYGYTF
TRBV11-2	NA	TRBJ1-1	TRBD1	TGTGCCAGCAGCTTAGATCGCCGACAGGGGGACCAGAACACTGAAGCTTTCTTT	CASSLDRRQGDQNTEAFF
TRBV27	few	TRBJ1-3	NA	TGTGCCAGCAGTCCCCGGAGCCCTGGAAACACCATATATTTT	CASSPRSPGNTIYF
TRBV28	NA	TRBJ1-3	NA	TGTGCACTGCGGGACTCTGGAAACACCATATATTTT	CALRDSGNTIYF
TRBV2	NA	TRBJ2-7	NA	TGTGCCAGCAGTGAGGGCATGAGCTCCTACGAGCAGTACTTC	CASSEGMSSYEQYF
TRBV7-2	NA	TRBJ2-3	NA	TGTGCCGGCGGGGTTGAGGGGCGCACGCAGTATTTT	CAGGVEGRTQYF
TRBV3-1/TRBV3-2	NA	TRBJ1-2	NA	TGTGCCAGCAGCCGAGGACAGTATGGCTACACCTTC	CASSRGQYGYTF
TRBV14	NA	TRBJ2-3	NA	TGTGCCAGCAGCCAAGAATCCAGGGGCAACACAGATACGCAGTATTTT	CASSQESRGNTDTQYF
TRBV18	NA	TRBJ1-1	NA	TGTGCCAGCTCACCGGGCTTGAACACTGAAGCTTTCTTT	CASSPGLNTEAFF
TRBV7-8	NA	TRBJ1-2	TRBD1	TGTGCCAGCAGCTTAGACCGGACCCCCACTCGGACAGGGGCTAACTATGGCTACACCTTC	CASSLDRTPTRTGANYGYTF
TRBV5-1	NA	TRBJ1-6	TRBD1	TGCGCCAGCAGTCCGGGACAGAGCTCCTATAATTCACCCCTCCACTTT	CASSPGQSSYNSPLHF
TRBV7-9	once	TRBJ2-1	NA	TGTGCCAGCAGCTTGCGGCAGGGGTTGCTTGAGGATGAGCAGTTCTTC	CASSLRQGLLEDEQFF
TRBV10-1	NA	TRBJ2-7	TRBD1	TGCGCCAGCAGTAAGCCGGGACAGGGGGGCCACGAGCAGTACTTC	CASSKPGQGGHEQYF